The TCR beta chain described here comes from a study of T cell responses to AZD1222 COVID-19 vaccine. Study outcomes and limitations: Among AZD1222 vaccinees, only five to seven were seropositive at baseline. Among vaccine-associated CD4 TCRs, coverage spanned spike, with dominance at 160-218 and 743-854. The sample set comprised mostly white British donors with more females, and clonal diversity was possibly underestimated. In all cases, repertoires were sampled only after the peak T cell response.

Here immunoSEQ multiplex PCR was the method, and the copy in TCRdb shows in-frame clones only, minus some. The sample has fewer than 150,000 clones, 80% to 90% seen once. This CDR3 region has 15 residues. Trimming pared 0 bases from V and 0 bases from J, leaving 7 bases between. Germline CDR1 SGDLS, CDR2 YYNGEE. For this clone: The antigen is unknown.

The receptor comes from an adult who received the AZD1222 COVID-19 vaccine. The sequences come from peripheral blood, collected 28 days after the second AZD1222 dose. J is TRBJ1-3 and V is TRBV9; weak D call: TRBD1 (5 bases). The CDR3 region has the DNA TGTGCCAGCAGCGTAGAGGGGAACTCTGGAAACACCATATATTTT. The encoded protein is CASSVEGNSGNTIYF.